The 29 T cell receptor beta chains presented below share a single source sample, sequenced in a study of blood T cell repertoires in COVID-19. Assay: immunoSEQ multiplex PCR; the TCRdb copy retains only in-frame clones and omits some. The profile shows some 120,000 clones, 70% to 90% of them singletons. The sample taken for sequencing was peripheral blood. These receptors were taken from a man in his 60s with acute or convalescent COVID-19.

The rearrangement joins TRBV12-3 or TRBV12-4 to TRBJ2-7; 9 nucleotides line up with TRBD1. CDR3 length: 13 amino acids. The J segment lost 2 bases and the V segment lost 5 bases, leaving 1 base of the junction unmatched. CDR3 amino acids: CASSGTGTYEQYF. The CDR3 DNA reads as TGTGCCAGCAGTGGGACAGGGACCTACGAGCAGTACTTC.

The CDR3 region has the DNA TGTGCCAGCAGCCAAGAGCTAGGAAGCGAGCTGTTTTTT. Translating gives CASSQELGSELFF. This chain connects TRBV3-1 (or the pseudogene TRBV3-2) to TRBJ2-2; D unresolved. Trimming removed 0 bases at V and 11 bases at J, with 10 bases between. This CDR3 region has 13 residues. From germline, CDR1 is LGHDT and CDR2 YNNKEL (reference sequence).

This chain uses TRBV29-1 with TRBJ2-1; no firm D call. The CDR3 covers 10 residues. V gave up 5 bases and J gave up 10 bases, with 9 bases separating them. The germline V gene encodes CDR1 SQVTM and CDR2 ANQGSEA. The CDR3 DNA reads as TGCAGCGTTTACCTTGAGGAGCAGTTCTTC. The encoded protein is CSVYLEEQFF.

The chain carries TRBV6-1 and TRBJ1-4; 9 bases match TRBD1. Germline lookup yields CDR1 MNHNS and CDR2 SASEGT. The V gene end was trimmed by 7 bases and the J gene end by 8 bases; junction bases not matched to a gene: 5. The CDR3 totals 13 residues. This CDR3 reads CASIQGAGEKLFF. CDR3 sequence (DNA): TGTGCCAGCATACAGGGGGCAGGGGAAAAACTGTTTTTT.

This clone was recorded only once. The chain employs TRBV28 and TRBJ1-6; 12 nucleotides agree with TRBD1. Losses at the gene ends were 1 base for V and 6 bases for J; bases not matched to a gene: 10. The CDR3 contains 19 residues. The germline V gene has CDR1 MDHEN and CDR2 SYDVKM. The CDR3 DNA reads as TGTGCCAGCAGTTTATTTTCCCCCGGGACAGGGGGCGGTAATTCACCCCTCCACTTT. Translating gives CASSLFSPGTGGGNSPLHF.

This rearrangement joins TRBV7-2 to TRBJ2-1, with D possibly TRBD1 on 5 matching bases. Germline V CDR1 and CDR2: SGHTA, FQGNSA. This CDR3 has 15 residues. V lost 1 base and J 6 bases, leaving 13 bases between the germline ends. The CDR3 reads CASSLEGPLSNEQFF. For the CDR3, the DNA is TGTGCCAGCAGCTTAGAGGGGCCTCTCTCCAATGAGCAGTTCTTC.

V usage is TRBV7-6 and J usage is TRBJ2-2, with TRBD1 matching over 9 bases. With 2 bases clipped from V and 3 bases from J, the junction kept 4 bases outside the gene matches. Germline values: CDR1 SGHVS, CDR2 FNYEAQ. The CDR3 loop spans 16 amino acids. The CDR3 region has the DNA TGTGCCAGCAGCTTATTTGGGACAGGGTACACCGGGGAGCTGTTTTTT. This codes for CASSLFGTGYTGELFF.

The rearrangement uses TRBV7-9 and TRBJ1-6, with no clear D. The CDR3 has 15 residues. Germline V gives CDR1 SEHNR, CDR2 FQNEAQ (reference sequence). V lost 0 bases and J 6 bases, leaving 9 bases between the germline ends. The CDR3 DNA is TGTGCCAGCAGCTTAGCGGGCTCTTCTAATTCACCCCTCCACTTT. Translating it yields CASSLAGSSNSPLHF.

This chain connects TRBV28 to TRBJ2-7; no reliable D call. Germline CDR1 MDHEN, CDR2 SYDVKM. V lost 5 bases, J lost 2 bases, and 16 bases lay in between. The CDR3 sequence is 15 residues long. CDR3 nucleotide sequence: TGTGCCAGCAGTACCCCCCTTATGGCCCCCTACGAGCAGTACTTC. Translated: CASSTPLMAPYEQYF. The full variable domain, with the rest looked up from reference TRBV28 and TRBJ2-7, is DVKVTQSSRYLVKRTGEKVFLECVQDMDHENMFWYRQDPGLGLRLIYFSYDVKMKEKGDIPEGYSVSREKKERFSLILESASTNQTSMYLCASSTPLMAPYEQYFGPGTRLTVT.

The rearrangement joins TRBV11-2 to TRBJ2-1; unclear D gene. The CDR3 covers 13 residues. The germline gives CDR1 SGHAT, CDR2 FQNNGV. V was cut by 0 bases and J by 8 bases, with 8 bases left in between. The CDR3 coding sequence is TGTGCCAGCAGCTTAGACGGTGAATATGAGCAGTTCTTC. It is translated as CASSLDGEYEQFF.

This chain connects TRBV7-3 to TRBJ2-7, with TRBD2 as a possible D gene (6 bases). The CDR3 runs 14 residues. V shed 3 bases and J shed 4 bases, with 13 bases lying between them. CDR1 and CDR2 (germline): SGHTA, FQGTGA. This CDR3 is CASSLGGESYEQYF. CDR3 bases: TGTGCCAGCAGCTTGGGGGGAGAATCGTACGAGCAGTACTTC.

The chain carries TRBV24-1 and TRBJ2-3, with 9 bases lining up with TRBD1. With V trimmed by 3 bases and J by 3 bases, 6 bases remained unmatched. Germline V gene lookup returns CDR1 KGHDR and CDR2 SFDVKD. The CDR3 covers 16 residues. CDR3 loop: CATSDPGTGYTDTQYF. CDR3 nucleotide sequence: TGTGCCACCAGTGATCCCGGGACAGGGTATACAGATACGCAGTATTTT.

The table lists this clone with many counts. The chain is built from TRBV11-2 and TRBJ2-5; perhaps TRBD2 as D (7 bases). This CDR3 has 15 amino acids. CDR1 and CDR2 from the germline V gene are SGHAT and FQNNGV. V shed 0 bases and J shed 5 bases, with 13 bases lying between them. Written as DNA, the CDR3 is TGTGCCAGCAGCTTAGATCTCGGGGGGCCCGAGACCCAGTACTTC. It is translated as CASSLDLGGPETQYF.

The chain recombines TRBV9 with TRBJ1-1, with TRBD1 matching over 7 bases. The V gene end was trimmed by 3 bases and the J gene end by 5 bases; junction bases not matched to a gene: 13. From germline, CDR1 is SGDLS and CDR2 YYNGEE. This CDR3 contains 16 residues. The CDR3 loop reads CASSAAGQASGTEAFF. As DNA, the CDR3 is TGTGCCAGCAGCGCTGCCGGACAGGCCAGTGGGACTGAAGCTTTCTTT.

The chain employs TRBV14 and TRBJ2-1; TRBD2 matches at 9 bases. Germline V CDR1 and CDR2: SGHDN, FVKESK. There are 16 residues in the CDR3. V was pared by 1 base and J by 4 bases, with 5 bases of the junction left unmatched. CDR3 sequence: CASSQGVSGGYNEQFF. CDR3 coding DNA: TGTGCCAGCAGCCAAGGGGTTAGCGGGGGATACAATGAGCAGTTCTTC.

The rearrangement uses TRBV19 and TRBJ2-3; 11 nucleotides agree with TRBD2. This CDR3 spans 14 amino acids. With V trimmed by 10 bases and J by 4 bases, 7 bases remained unmatched. Germline CDR1 is LNHDA and CDR2 is SQIVND (reference sequence). The CDR3 DNA is TGTGCCACCGGGACTAGCGGAGTGGCAGATACGCAGTATTTT. The encoded protein is CATGTSGVADTQYF.

The chain links TRBV4-1 to TRBJ2-7; TRBD1 aligns across 8 bases. V trimming: 4 bases; J trimming: 3 bases; junction bases outside the gene matches: 8. This CDR3 is built from 15 residues. Per germline, CDR1 MGHRA and CDR2 YSYEKL. CDR3 bases: TGCGCCAGCAGCCTAGGCCCGGGACAGGTCTACGAGCAGTACTTC. It is translated as CASSLGPGQVYEQYF.

This clone was recorded only once. The chain uses TRBV6-2 or TRBV6-3 and TRBJ1-1; D gene ambiguous. From germline, CDR1 is MNHEY and CDR2 SVGEGT. V dropped 2 bases and J dropped 1 base, with 8 bases sitting between them. This CDR3 is 14 amino acids long. In nucleotides, the CDR3 is TGTGCCAGCAGTTACAGAGGGAGGAACACTGAAGCTTTCTTT. Translated: CASSYRGRNTEAFF.

This clone has only a few counts. The CDR3 nucleotides read TGTGCCATCAGCGGGACAGGGGCCCCAGATACGCAGTATTTT. Translation: CAISGTGAPDTQYF. The chain is built from TRBV10-3 and TRBJ2-3, with 10 bases matching TRBD1. Germline V lookup: CDR1 ENHRY, CDR2 SYGVKD. The CDR3 is 14 amino acids. V gave up 6 bases and J gave up 4 bases; unmatched junction bases: 4.

This clone was seen a single time. The gene calls are TRBV28 and TRBJ2-7, with a tentative D call TRBD2 (5 bases). This CDR3 has 15 amino acids. Trimming stripped 7 bases from V and 2 bases from J, with 18 bases between. In germline, CDR1 is MDHEN, CDR2 SYDVKM. Here the CDR3 DNA reads TGTGCCAGCACCCCCCCCGGGATAAAGACCTACGAGCAGTACTTC. Its translation is CASTPPGIKTYEQYF.

This clone came up once. The chain carries TRBV15 and TRBJ2-7, with 11 bases lining up with TRBD2. This CDR3 is built from 14 residues. The V and J ends lost 5 bases and 4 bases, in that order; junction bases with no gene match: 4. The V gene's germline CDR1 is LNHNV and CDR2 YYDKDF (reference sequence). The CDR3 is CATSGTSGRYEQYF. In nucleotides, the CDR3 is TGTGCCACCAGCGGTACTAGCGGGAGATACGAGCAGTACTTC. Together with reference TRBV15 and TRBJ2-7, the CDR3 gives the full variable domain: DAMVIQNPRYQVTQFGKPVTLSCSQTLNHNVMYWYQQKSSQAPKLLFHYYDKDFNNEADTPDNFQSRRPNTSFCFLDIRSPGLGDTAMYLCATSGTSGRYEQYFGPGTRLTVT.

The chain carries TRBV27 and TRBJ1-2; maybe TRBD1 (5 bases). The length of the CDR3 is 13 residues. CDR1 and CDR2 from the germline V gene are MNHEY and SMNVEV (reference sequence). V was trimmed by 5 bases and J by 8 bases, leaving 15 bases between them. The DNA for the CDR3 is TGTGCCAGCAGTCCTCGGGGGGGATCCGGCTACACCTTC. Translating it yields CASSPRGGSGYTF.

This clone was seen repeatedly, ten times or more. The V and J genes are TRBV6-5 and TRBJ2-1; no firm D call. Germline loops: CDR1 MNHEY, CDR2 SVGAGI. V lost 7 bases, J lost 7 bases, and 8 bases lay in between. The CDR3 is 11 residues long. CDR3 region: CASNRGNEQFF. CDR3 in DNA: TGTGCCAGCAATCGAGGAAATGAGCAGTTCTTC.

V usage is TRBV5-1 and J usage is TRBJ1-1; no definite D call. Germline CDR1 SGHRS, CDR2 YFSETQ. The CDR3 covers 13 residues. V was shortened by 4 bases and J by 0 bases, with 7 bases between the two germline ends. Here the CDR3 DNA reads TGCGCCAGCAGCCCGGGAATGAACACTGAAGCTTTCTTT. It codes for CASSPGMNTEAFF.

The chain has TRBV7-9 and TRBJ2-3, with TRBD2 identical over 12 bases. Germline V lookup: CDR1 SEHNR, CDR2 FQNEAQ (reference sequence). This CDR3 region has 17 residues. The trim removed 5 bases at V and 2 bases at J, leaving 8 bases unmatched. In DNA form, the CDR3 reads TGTGCCAGCAGCCCCCGGACTAGCGGGGCCCCCACAGATACGCAGTATTTT. Protein product: CASSPRTSGAPTDTQYF. Filled out from reference TRBV7-9 and TRBJ2-3, the complete variable domain reads DTGVSQNPRHKITKRGQNVTFRCDPISEHNRLYWYRQTLGQGPEFLTYFQNEAQLEKSRLLSDRFSAERPKGSFSTLEIQRTEQGDSAMYLCASSPRTSGAPTDTQYFGPGTRLTVL.

V is TRBV9 and J is TRBJ2-3; TRBD2 agrees at 12 bases. V shed 4 bases and J 5 bases; nucleotides not matched to a gene: 5. CDR3 length equals 15 residues. Germline values: CDR1 SGDLS, CDR2 YYNGEE. As DNA, the CDR3 is TGTGCCAGCAGCCCCCTAGCGGGAGGGGGAGATACGCAGTATTTT. Protein: CASSPLAGGGDTQYF.

The chain recombines TRBV14 with TRBJ1-6, with 9 bases fitting TRBD1. There are 14 residues in the CDR3. CDR1 is SGHDN and CDR2 is FVKESK in the germline V gene. V dropped 3 bases and J dropped 10; count of bases not matched to a gene: 4. CDR3 sequence (DNA): TGTGCCAGCAGCCACAGACAGGGGGAATCACCCCTCCACTTT. This translates into CASSHRQGESPLHF. Based on the CDR3 plus reference TRBV14 and TRBJ1-6, the full variable domain is EAGVTQFPSHSVIEKGQTVTLRCDPISGHDNLYWYRRVMGKEIKFLLHFVKESKQDESGMPNNRFLAERTGGTYSTLKVQPAELEDSGVYFCASSHRQGESPLHFGNGTRLTVT.

This chain uses TRBV6-1 with TRBJ2-1, with 11 bases that match TRBD2. This CDR3 comprises 15 residues. The J segment lost 9 bases and the V segment lost 5 bases, leaving 9 bases of the junction unmatched. Per germline, CDR1 MNHNS and CDR2 SASEGT. In DNA, the CDR3 is TGTGCCAGCAGTTTCCCACTAGCGGGAGCGGCTGAGCAGTTCTTC. Translating it yields CASSFPLAGAAEQFF.

The genes are TRBV10-2 and TRBJ1-1; 7 bases are shared with TRBD1. CDR3 length equals 15 residues. J was trimmed by 5 bases and V by 6 bases; bases with no gene match: 12. Germline V CDR1 and CDR2: WSHSY, SAAADI. The DNA for the CDR3 is TGCGCCAGCAGGCCCCCGACAGGGCCGGGGACTGAAGCTTTCTTT. This gives the protein CASRPPTGPGTEAFF.